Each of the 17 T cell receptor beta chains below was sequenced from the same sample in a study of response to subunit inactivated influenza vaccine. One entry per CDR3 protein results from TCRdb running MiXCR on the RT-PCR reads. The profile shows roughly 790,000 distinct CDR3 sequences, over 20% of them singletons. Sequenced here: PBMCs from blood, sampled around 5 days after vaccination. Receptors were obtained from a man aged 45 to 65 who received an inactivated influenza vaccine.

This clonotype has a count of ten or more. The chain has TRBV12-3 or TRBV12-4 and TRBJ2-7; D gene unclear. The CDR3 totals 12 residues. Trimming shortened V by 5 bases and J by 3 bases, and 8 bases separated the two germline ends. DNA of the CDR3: TGTGCCAGCAGTCTGACCTTCTACGAGCAGTACTTC. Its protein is CASSLTFYEQYF.

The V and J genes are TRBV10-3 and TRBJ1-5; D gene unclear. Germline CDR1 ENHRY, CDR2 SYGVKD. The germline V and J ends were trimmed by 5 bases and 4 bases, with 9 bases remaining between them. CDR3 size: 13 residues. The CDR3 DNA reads TGTGCCATCAGTAACGTCGGGAATCAGCCCCAGCATTTT. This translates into CAISNVGNQPQHF.

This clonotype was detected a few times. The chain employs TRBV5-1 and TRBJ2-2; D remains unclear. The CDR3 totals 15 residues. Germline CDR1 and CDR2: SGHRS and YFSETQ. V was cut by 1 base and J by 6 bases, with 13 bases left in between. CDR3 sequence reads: CASSLIPSEAGELFF. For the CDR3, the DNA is TGCGCCAGCAGCTTGATCCCGAGCGAGGCCGGGGAGCTGTTTTTT.

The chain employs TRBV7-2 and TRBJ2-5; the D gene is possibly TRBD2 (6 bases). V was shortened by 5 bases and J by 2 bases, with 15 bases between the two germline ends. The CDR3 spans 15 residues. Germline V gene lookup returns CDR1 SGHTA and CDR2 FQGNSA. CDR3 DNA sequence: TGTGCCAGCAGCCCACAGCGGGCCACTCAAGAGACCCAGTACTTC. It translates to CASSPQRATQETQYF.

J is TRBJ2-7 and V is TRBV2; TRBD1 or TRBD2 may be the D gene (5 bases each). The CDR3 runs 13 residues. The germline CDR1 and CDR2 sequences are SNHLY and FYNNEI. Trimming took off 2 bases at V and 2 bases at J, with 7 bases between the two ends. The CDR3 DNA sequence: TGTGCCAGCAGTGAACAGGGACCCTACGAGCAGTACTTC. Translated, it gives CASSEQGPYEQYF.

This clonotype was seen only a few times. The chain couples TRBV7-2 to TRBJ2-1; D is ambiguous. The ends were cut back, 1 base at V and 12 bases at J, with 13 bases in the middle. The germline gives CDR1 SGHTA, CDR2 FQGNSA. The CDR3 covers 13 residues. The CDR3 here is CASSLVPFWGQFF. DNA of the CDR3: TGTGCCAGCAGCTTAGTCCCCTTTTGGGGGCAGTTCTTC.

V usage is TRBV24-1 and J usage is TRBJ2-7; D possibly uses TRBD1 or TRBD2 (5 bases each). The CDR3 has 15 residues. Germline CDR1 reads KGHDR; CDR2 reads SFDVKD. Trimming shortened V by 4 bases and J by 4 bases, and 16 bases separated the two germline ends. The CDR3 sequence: CATSDPRGRAYEQYF. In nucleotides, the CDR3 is TGTGCCACCAGTGACCCCCGGGGCAGAGCATACGAGCAGTACTTC.

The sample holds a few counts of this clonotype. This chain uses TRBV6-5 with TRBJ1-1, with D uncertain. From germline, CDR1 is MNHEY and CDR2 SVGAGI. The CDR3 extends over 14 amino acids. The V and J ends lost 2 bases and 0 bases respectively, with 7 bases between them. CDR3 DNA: TGTGCCAGCAGTTACGCCGCCCTGAACACTGAAGCTTTCTTT. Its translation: CASSYAALNTEAFF.

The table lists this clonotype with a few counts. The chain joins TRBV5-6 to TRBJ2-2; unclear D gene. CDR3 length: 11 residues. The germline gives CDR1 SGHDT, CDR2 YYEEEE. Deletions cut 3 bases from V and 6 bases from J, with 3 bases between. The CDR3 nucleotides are TGTGCCAGCAGCTGGGCCGGGGAGCTGTTTTTT. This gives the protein CASSWAGELFF.

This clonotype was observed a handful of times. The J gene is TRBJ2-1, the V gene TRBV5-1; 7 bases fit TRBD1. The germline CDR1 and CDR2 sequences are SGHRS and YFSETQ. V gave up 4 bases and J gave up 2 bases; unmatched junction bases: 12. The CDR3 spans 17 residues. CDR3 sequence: CASSQREGAGAYNEQFF. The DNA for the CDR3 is TGCGCCAGCAGCCAACGAGAGGGGGCCGGCGCCTACAATGAGCAGTTCTTC.

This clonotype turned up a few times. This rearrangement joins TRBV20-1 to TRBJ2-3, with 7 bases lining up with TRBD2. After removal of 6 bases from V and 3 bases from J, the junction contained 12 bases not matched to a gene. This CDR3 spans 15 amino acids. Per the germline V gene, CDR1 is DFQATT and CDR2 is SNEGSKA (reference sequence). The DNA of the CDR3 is TGCAGTGCGGCTAGGACTAGAGAGGGAACAGATACGCAGTATTTT. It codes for CSAARTREGTDTQYF.

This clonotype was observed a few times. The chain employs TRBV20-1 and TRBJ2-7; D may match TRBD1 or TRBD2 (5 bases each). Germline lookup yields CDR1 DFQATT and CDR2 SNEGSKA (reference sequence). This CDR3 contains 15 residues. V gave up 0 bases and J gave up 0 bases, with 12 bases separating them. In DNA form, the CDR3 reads TGCAGTGCTAGAGAGGGGACCCTCGCCTCCTACGAGCAGTACTTC. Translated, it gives CSAREGTLASYEQYF.

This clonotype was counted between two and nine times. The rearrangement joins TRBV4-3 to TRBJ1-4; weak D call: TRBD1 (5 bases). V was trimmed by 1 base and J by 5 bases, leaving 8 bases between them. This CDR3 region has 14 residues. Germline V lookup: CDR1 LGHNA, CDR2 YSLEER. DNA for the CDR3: TGCGCCAGCAGCCAAGGTTGGGGCAATGAAAAACTGTTTTTT. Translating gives CASSQGWGNEKLFF.

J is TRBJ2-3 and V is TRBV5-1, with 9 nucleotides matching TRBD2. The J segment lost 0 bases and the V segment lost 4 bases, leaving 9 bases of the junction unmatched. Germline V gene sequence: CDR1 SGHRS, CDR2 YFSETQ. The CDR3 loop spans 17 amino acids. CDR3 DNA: TGCGCCAGCAGCCGCTGGGCTAGCGGGGAGAGCACAGATACGCAGTATTTT. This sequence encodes CASSRWASGESTDTQYF.

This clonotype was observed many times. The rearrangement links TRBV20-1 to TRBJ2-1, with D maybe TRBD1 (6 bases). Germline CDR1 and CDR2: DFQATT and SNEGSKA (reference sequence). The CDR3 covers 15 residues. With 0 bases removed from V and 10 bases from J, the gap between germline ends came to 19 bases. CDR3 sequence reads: CSARDSRDSRGEQFF. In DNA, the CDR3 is TGCAGTGCTAGAGATAGTCGGGATTCGAGGGGGGAGCAGTTCTTC.

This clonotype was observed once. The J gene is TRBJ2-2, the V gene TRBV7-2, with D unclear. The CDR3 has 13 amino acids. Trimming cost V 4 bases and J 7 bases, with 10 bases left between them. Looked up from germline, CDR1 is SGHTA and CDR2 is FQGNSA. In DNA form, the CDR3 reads TGTGCCAGCAGCTGGCCGAAGAGCGGGGAGCTGTTTTTT. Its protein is CASSWPKSGELFF.

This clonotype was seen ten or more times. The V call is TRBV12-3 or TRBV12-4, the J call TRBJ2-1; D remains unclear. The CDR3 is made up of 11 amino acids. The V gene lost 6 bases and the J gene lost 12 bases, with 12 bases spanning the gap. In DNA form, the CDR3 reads TGTGCCAGCAGCCTACGTTTTGTGCAGTTCTTC. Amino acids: CASSLRFVQFF.